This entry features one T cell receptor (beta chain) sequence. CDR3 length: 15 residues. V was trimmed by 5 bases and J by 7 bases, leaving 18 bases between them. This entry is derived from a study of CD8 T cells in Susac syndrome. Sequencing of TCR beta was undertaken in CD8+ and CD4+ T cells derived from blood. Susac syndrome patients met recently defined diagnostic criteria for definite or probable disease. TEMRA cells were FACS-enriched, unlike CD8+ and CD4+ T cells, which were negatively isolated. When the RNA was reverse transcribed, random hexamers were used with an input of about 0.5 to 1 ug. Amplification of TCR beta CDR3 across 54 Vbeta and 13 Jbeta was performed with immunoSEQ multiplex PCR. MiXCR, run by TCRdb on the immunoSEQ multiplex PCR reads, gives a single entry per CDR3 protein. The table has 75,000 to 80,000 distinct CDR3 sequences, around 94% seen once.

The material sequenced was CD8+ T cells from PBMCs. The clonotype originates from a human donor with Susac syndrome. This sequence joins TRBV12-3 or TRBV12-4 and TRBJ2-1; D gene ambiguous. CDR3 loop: CASSPGRPPDNEQFF. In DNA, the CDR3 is TGTGCCAGCAGTCCCGGACGTCCCCCTGATAATGAGCAGTTCTTC.